The 18 T cell receptor beta chains given below trace back to one sample, sequenced in a study of cytomegalovirus exposure and HLA in healthy donors. It was with 60 Vbeta and 13 Jbeta primers that the PCR ran. Here immunoSEQ multiplex PCR was the method, and the copy in TCRdb shows in-frame clones only, minus some. The table has hundreds of thousands of clones, about 85% seen once. The sequenced sample consisted of PBMCs. Every receptor here comes from a girl aged 2-10 years in good health and CMV-seronegative.

The rearrangement joins TRBV6-1 to TRBJ1-2, with D maybe TRBD1 (6 bases). The CDR3 totals 18 residues. The germline V gene encodes CDR1 MNHNS and CDR2 SASEGT. The V end lost 6 bases, the J end lost 4 bases, and 27 bases lay between the germline ends. The CDR3 DNA follows: TGTGCCAGCAGCGAAATGGACCCCCGCCTTGGACAGACCTATGGCTACACCTTC. Translating it yields CASSEMDPRLGQTYGYTF.

J is TRBJ2-1 and V is TRBV19; D ambiguous. V was cut by 0 bases and J by 3 bases, with 6 bases left in between. The V gene's germline CDR1 is LNHDA and CDR2 SQIVND (reference sequence). The CDR3 has 14 residues. The CDR3 DNA reads as TGTGCCAGTAGTATAGAGTCAATCTACAATGAGCAGTTCTTC. Translated, it gives CASSIESIYNEQFF.

The CDR3 nucleotides are TGTGCCAGCTCGAGGGGGGCCGGGACTAGCGGTTACAATGAGCAGTTCTTC. Protein sequence: CASSRGAGTSGYNEQFF. This rearrangement joins TRBV27 to TRBJ2-1, with 11 bases lining up with TRBD2. V lost 8 bases to trimming and J lost 4 bases; unmatched junction nucleotides: 13. The length of the CDR3 is 17 residues. The germline V gene has CDR1 MNHEY and CDR2 SMNVEV (reference sequence).

The V call is TRBV9, the J call TRBJ1-2; 9 bases match TRBD1. The CDR3 contains 15 residues. J gave up 2 bases and V 4 bases, and 6 bases lay outside the gene matches. In germline, CDR1 is SGDLS, CDR2 YYNGEE. CDR3 DNA: TGTGCCAGCAGCCCAGCGACAGGGGGGAACTATGGCTACACCTTC. Translation: CASSPATGGNYGYTF. The full variable domain, in which reference TRBV9 and TRBJ1-2 provide the parts outside the CDR3, is DSGVTQTPKHLITATGQRVTLRCSPRSGDLSVYWYQQSLDQGLQFLIQYYNGEERAKGNILERFSAQQFPDLHSELNLSSLELGDSALYFCASSPATGGNYGYTFGSGTRLTVV.

This chain connects TRBV9 to TRBJ1-1; maybe TRBD1 (5 bases). The germline gives CDR1 SGDLS, CDR2 YYNGEE. Trimming took 0 bases from V and 6 from J, leaving 12 bases between them. The CDR3 loop spans 14 amino acids. The CDR3 protein is CASSVEGNYAEAFF. The CDR3 DNA sequence: TGTGCCAGCAGCGTAGAGGGGAACTATGCTGAAGCTTTCTTT. Full variable domain (missing parts from reference TRBV9 and TRBJ1-1): DSGVTQTPKHLITATGQRVTLRCSPRSGDLSVYWYQQSLDQGLQFLIQYYNGEERAKGNILERFSAQQFPDLHSELNLSSLELGDSALYFCASSVEGNYAEAFFGQGTRLTVV.

This sequence joins TRBV5-4 and TRBJ2-3; the D is unclear. Trimming removed 4 bases at V and 2 bases at J, with 8 bases between. Germline CDR1 is SGHNT and CDR2 is YYREEE (reference sequence). The CDR3 is 13 amino acids. In DNA form, the CDR3 reads TGTGCCAGCAGCCGAGGATTCACAGATACGCAGTATTTT. It translates to CASSRGFTDTQYF.

The chain recombines TRBV2 with TRBJ2-5; the match to TRBD2 covers 13 bases. The V gene end was trimmed by 5 bases and the J gene end by 5 bases; junction bases not matched to a gene: 8. Germline loops: CDR1 SNHLY, CDR2 FYNNEI. CDR3 length: 16 amino acids. The CDR3 sequence is CASSSRTSGSSETQYF. CDR3 nucleotides: TGTGCCAGCAGTAGCCGGACTAGCGGGAGTTCGGAGACCCAGTACTTC. The full variable domain, completed using reference TRBV2 and TRBJ2-5, is EPEVTQTPSHQVTQMGQEVILRCVPISNHLYFYWYRQILGQKVEFLVSFYNNEISEKSEIFDDQFSVERPDGSNFTLKIRSTKLEDSAMYFCASSSRTSGSSETQYFGPGTRLLVL.

The chain carries TRBV9 and TRBJ2-6; 7 bases fit TRBD1. Trimming cost V 0 bases and J 5 bases; bases outside gene matches: 5. CDR1 and CDR2 (germline): SGDLS, YYNGEE. There are 16 residues in the CDR3. CDR3 bases: TGTGCCAGCAGCGTAGGAGGGGGCGCGAGGGCCAACGTCCTGACTTTC. The encoded protein is CASSVGGGARANVLTF.

This clone was counted only a few times. The chain uses TRBV30 and TRBJ2-5; the match to TRBD2 covers 9 bases. In germline, CDR1 is GTSNPN, CDR2 SVGIG (reference sequence). V shed 1 base and J 4 bases; nucleotides not matched to a gene: 7. There are 15 residues in the CDR3. The chain's CDR3 is CAWSAARGGRETQYF. For the CDR3, the DNA is TGTGCCTGGAGTGCGGCGCGGGGGGGCCGAGAGACCCAGTACTTC.

The chain combines TRBV2 with TRBJ1-2; D uncertain. CDR1 SNHLY and CDR2 FYNNEI come from the germline V gene. V dropped 1 base and J dropped 4 bases, with 13 bases sitting between them. This CDR3 is built from 15 residues. The CDR3 here is CASSEVFSPSYGYTF. CDR3 in DNA: TGTGCCAGCAGTGAAGTTTTTTCTCCTAGCTATGGCTACACCTTC.

The V gene is TRBV2, the J gene TRBJ1-2; 7 bases are a match to TRBD1. The CDR3 loop spans 13 amino acids. The J segment lost 3 bases and the V segment lost 5 bases, leaving 3 bases of the junction unmatched. CDR1 is SNHLY and CDR2 is FYNNEI in the germline V gene. CDR3 coding DNA: TGTGCCAGCAGTCACGACAGGGACTATGGCTACACCTTC. The encoded protein is CASSHDRDYGYTF.

J is TRBJ2-2 and V is TRBV19; D perhaps matches TRBD2 (6 bases). Germline values: CDR1 LNHDA, CDR2 SQIVND (reference sequence). Trimming stripped 5 bases from V and 0 bases from J, with 10 bases between. The CDR3 is 15 amino acids. The CDR3 is CASSGLAANTGELFF. The CDR3 DNA is TGTGCCAGTAGTGGGTTAGCGGCGAACACCGGGGAGCTGTTTTTT. Looking up the rest from reference TRBV19 and TRBJ2-2 gives the full variable domain: DGGITQSPKYLFRKEGQNVTLSCEQNLNHDAMYWYRQDPGQGLRLIYYSQIVNDFQKGDIAEGYSVSREKKESFPLTVTSAQKNPTAFYLCASSGLAANTGELFFGEGSRLTVL.

V is TRBV7-6 and J is TRBJ2-5; D is unclear. CDR3 length equals 16 residues. V lost 7 bases, J lost 1 base, and 19 bases lay in between. CDR1 and CDR2 (germline): SGHVS, FNYEAQ. CDR3 nucleotide sequence: TGTGCCAGCATTCCCCGGGTTTCCGACCCCCAAGAGACCCAGTACTTC. Its translation: CASIPRVSDPQETQYF. Full variable domain (remainder filled in from reference TRBV7-6 and TRBJ2-5): GAGVSQSPRYKVTKRGQDVALRCDPISGHVSLYWYRQALGQGPEFLTYFNYEAQQDKSGLPNDRFSAERPEGSISTLTIQRTEQRDSAMYRCASIPRVSDPQETQYFGPGTRLLVL.

This chain joins TRBV10-1 and TRBJ2-7, with D tentatively TRBD2 (6 bases). Germline V lookup: CDR1 WNHNN, CDR2 SYGVQD (reference sequence). This CDR3 contains 16 residues. Deletions cut 0 bases from V and 5 bases from J, with 17 bases between. CDR3 in amino acids: CASSESRGGTANEQYF. CDR3 in DNA: TGCGCCAGCAGTGAGTCGAGGGGCGGGACGGCGAACGAGCAGTACTTC.

This clone has only a few counts. This rearrangement joins TRBV6-1 to TRBJ1-3, with TRBD1 identical over 9 bases. J lost 2 bases, V lost 3 bases, and 14 bases had no gene match. CDR1 is MNHNS, CDR2 SASEGT, per germline. The CDR3 length is 19 residues. Here the CDR3 DNA reads TGTGCCAGCAGTGACCCCGGGACAGGGAGCCTTTATACTGGAAACACCATATATTTT. This translates into CASSDPGTGSLYTGNTIYF.

Note on this clone: The sample holds other DNA sequences that translate to the same CDR3. The rearrangement joins TRBV6-1 to TRBJ1-5; 7 bases map to TRBD1. Trimming took 3 bases from V and 4 from J; bases not matched to a gene: 0. CDR3 length: 13 residues. Germline assignment: CDR1 MNHNS and CDR2 SASEGT. The CDR3 DNA sequence: TGTGCCAGCAGTGACAGGGGGAATCAGCCCCAGCATTTT. Translating gives CASSDRGNQPQHF.

The chain uses TRBV7-8 and TRBJ1-1, with 11 bases aligning to TRBD1. The CDR3 is 20 residues long. CDR1 and CDR2 from the germline V gene are SGHVS and FQNEAQ. After removal of 2 bases from V and 0 bases from J, the junction contained 14 bases not matched to a gene. CDR3 sequence reads: CASSLTRWGTGGSMNTEAFF. CDR3 coding DNA: TGTGCCAGCAGCTTAACGAGATGGGGGACAGGGGGTTCCATGAACACTGAAGCTTTCTTT.

The chain has TRBV30 and TRBJ1-5; D uncertain. Trimming cost V 4 bases and J 2 bases, with 9 bases left between them. The germline gives CDR1 GTSNPN, CDR2 SVGIG (reference sequence). This CDR3 spans 13 amino acids. The CDR3 sequence: CAWNGGGNQPQHF. The CDR3 DNA follows: TGTGCCTGGAACGGAGGTGGCAATCAGCCCCAGCATTTT.